This T cell receptor beta chain was recovered during a study of PD-1 blockade in classical Hodgkin lymphoma. The protocol was immunoSEQ multiplex PCR, while the TCRdb copy is restricted to in-frame clones and leaves out a portion. This repertoire shows about 13,000 clones, around 86% found once; its top ten account for roughly 25%. Whole-study findings and limits: There remain no defined causes for the repertoire differences, which possibly reflect disease activity or prior therapy. The study found complete responders had baseline diversity similar to newly diagnosed patients.

This clone came up a few times. Its antigen is still unknown. V was pared by 3 bases and J by 5 bases, with 7 bases between. The CDR3 is made up of 12 amino acids. The V gene's germline CDR1 is MNHEY and CDR2 SMNVEV (reference sequence). Autologous stem cell transplantation was followed by relapse in every patient, and brentuximab vedotin exposure varied. The chain combines TRBV27 with TRBJ2-5, with D tentatively TRBD2 (5 bases). The receptor's source is a human donor with classical Hodgkin lymphoma. The sample was peripheral blood mononuclear cells (PBMCs), taken at baseline. As DNA, the CDR3 is TGTGCCAGCAGTTTTCGAGGGGAGACCCAGTACTTC. It yields the protein CASSFRGETQYF.